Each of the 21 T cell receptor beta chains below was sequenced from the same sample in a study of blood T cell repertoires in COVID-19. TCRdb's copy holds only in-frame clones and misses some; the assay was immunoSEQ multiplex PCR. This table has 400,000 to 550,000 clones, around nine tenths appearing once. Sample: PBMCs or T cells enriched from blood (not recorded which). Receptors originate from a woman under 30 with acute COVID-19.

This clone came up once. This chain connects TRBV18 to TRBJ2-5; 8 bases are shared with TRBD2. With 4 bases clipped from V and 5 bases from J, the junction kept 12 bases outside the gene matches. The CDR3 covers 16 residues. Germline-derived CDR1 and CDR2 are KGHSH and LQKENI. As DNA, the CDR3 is TGTGCCAGCTCACGGACATCGACTAGCGCTCCGGAGACCCAGTACTTC. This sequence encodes CASSRTSTSAPETQYF.

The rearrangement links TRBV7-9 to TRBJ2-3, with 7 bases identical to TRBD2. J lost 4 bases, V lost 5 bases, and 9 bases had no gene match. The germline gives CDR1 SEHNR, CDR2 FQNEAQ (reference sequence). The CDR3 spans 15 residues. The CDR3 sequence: CASSPGLGEADTQYF. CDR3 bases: TGTGCCAGCAGCCCCGGACTAGGGGAGGCAGATACGCAGTATTTT.

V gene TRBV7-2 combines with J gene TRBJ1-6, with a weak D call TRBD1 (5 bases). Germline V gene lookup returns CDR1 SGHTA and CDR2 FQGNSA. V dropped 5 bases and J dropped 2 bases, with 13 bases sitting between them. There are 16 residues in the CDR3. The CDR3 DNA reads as TGTGCCAGCAGCGATACAGGAGACGCCTATAATTCACCCCTCCACTTT. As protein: CASSDTGDAYNSPLHF.

CDR3 amino acids: CASSPPGSPLHF. The CDR3 DNA is TGTGCCAGCAGCCCTCCGGGGTCACCCCTCCACTTT. The chain combines TRBV11-2 with TRBJ1-6, with D unresolved. The CDR3 is 12 residues long. Germline CDR1 and CDR2: SGHAT and FQNNGV. Trimming left V 5 bases short and J 10 bases short, with 9 bases between.

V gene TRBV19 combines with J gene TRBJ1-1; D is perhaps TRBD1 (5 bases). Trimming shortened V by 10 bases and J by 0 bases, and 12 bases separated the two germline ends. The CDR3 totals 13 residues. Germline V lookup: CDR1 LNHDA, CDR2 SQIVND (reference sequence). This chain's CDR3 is CATSGFMNTEAFF. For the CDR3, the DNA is TGTGCCACTTCAGGGTTCATGAACACTGAAGCTTTCTTT.

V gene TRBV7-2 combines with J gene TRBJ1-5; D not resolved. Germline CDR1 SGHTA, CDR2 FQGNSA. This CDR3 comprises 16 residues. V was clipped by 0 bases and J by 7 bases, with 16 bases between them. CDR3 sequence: CASSLAATGSGQPQHF. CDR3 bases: TGTGCCAGCAGCTTAGCTGCGACGGGGTCGGGACAGCCCCAGCATTTT. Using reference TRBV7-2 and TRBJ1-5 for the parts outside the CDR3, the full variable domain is GAGVSQSPSNKVTEKGKDVELRCDPISGHTALYWYRQSLGQGLEFLIYFQGNSAPDKSGLPSDRFSAERTGGSVSTLTIQRTQQEDSAVYLCASSLAATGSGQPQHFGDGTRLSIL.

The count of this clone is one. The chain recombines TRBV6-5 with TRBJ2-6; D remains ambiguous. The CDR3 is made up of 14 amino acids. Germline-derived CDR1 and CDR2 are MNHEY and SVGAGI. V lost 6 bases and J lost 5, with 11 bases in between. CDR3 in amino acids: CASRALRRANVLTF. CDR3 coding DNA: TGTGCCAGCAGGGCCCTGAGGAGGGCCAACGTCCTGACTTTC.

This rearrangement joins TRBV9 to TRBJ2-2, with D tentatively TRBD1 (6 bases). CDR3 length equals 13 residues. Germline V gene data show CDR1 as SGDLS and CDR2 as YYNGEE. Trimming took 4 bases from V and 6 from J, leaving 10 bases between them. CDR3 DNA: TGTGCCAGCAGCCCCACAGGGTCCGGGGAGCTGTTTTTT. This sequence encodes CASSPTGSGELFF. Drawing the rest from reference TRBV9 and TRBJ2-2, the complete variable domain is DSGVTQTPKHLITATGQRVTLRCSPRSGDLSVYWYQQSLDQGLQFLIQYYNGEERAKGNILERFSAQQFPDLHSELNLSSLELGDSALYFCASSPTGSGELFFGEGSRLTVL.

CDR3 sequence (DNA): TGTGCCAGCAGTTTATGGGTAGACGCGGGCGAGCAGTACTTC. This gives the protein CASSLWVDAGEQYF. The chain recombines TRBV27 with TRBJ2-7, with D possibly matching TRBD2 (5 bases). Germline values: CDR1 MNHEY, CDR2 SMNVEV (reference sequence). This CDR3 spans 14 amino acids. V shed 1 base and J shed 6 bases, with 13 bases lying between them.

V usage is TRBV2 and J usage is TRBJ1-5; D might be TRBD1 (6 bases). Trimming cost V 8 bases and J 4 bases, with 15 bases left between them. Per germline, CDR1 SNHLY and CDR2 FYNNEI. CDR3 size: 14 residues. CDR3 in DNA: TGTGCCAGCGGCCGGGCAGGGGCAAATCAGCCCCAGCATTTT. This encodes CASGRAGANQPQHF.

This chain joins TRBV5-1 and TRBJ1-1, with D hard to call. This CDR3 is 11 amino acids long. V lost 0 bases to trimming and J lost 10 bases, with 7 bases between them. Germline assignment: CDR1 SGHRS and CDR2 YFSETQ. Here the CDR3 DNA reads TGCGCCAGCAGCTTGGGGGGAGTAGCTTTCTTT. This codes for CASSLGGVAFF.

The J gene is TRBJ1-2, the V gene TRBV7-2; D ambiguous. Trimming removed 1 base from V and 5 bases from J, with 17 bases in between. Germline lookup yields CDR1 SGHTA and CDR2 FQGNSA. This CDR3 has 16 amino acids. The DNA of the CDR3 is TGTGCCAGCAGCTTAGGCTGGGTGGGCAGTCCGTATGGCTACACCTTC. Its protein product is CASSLGWVGSPYGYTF.

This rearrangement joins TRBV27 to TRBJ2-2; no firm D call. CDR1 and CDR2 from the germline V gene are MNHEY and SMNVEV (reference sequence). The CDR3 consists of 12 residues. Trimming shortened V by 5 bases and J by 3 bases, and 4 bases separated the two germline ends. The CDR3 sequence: CASSQDTGELFF. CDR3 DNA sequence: TGTGCCAGCAGTCAGGACACCGGGGAGCTGTTTTTT.

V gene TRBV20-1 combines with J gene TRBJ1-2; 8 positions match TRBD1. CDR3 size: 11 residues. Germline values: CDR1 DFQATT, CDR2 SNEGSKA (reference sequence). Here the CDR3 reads CQTGANYGYTF. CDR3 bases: TGCCAGACAGGGGCTAACTATGGCTACACCTTC.

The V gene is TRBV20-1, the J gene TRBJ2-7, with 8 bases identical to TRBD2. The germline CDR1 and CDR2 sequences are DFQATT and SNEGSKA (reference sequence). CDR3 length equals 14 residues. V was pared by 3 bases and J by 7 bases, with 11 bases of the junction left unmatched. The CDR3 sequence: CSASRSGGVREQYF. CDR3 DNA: TGCAGTGCTAGTCGGTCGGGAGGGGTCCGTGAGCAGTACTTC.

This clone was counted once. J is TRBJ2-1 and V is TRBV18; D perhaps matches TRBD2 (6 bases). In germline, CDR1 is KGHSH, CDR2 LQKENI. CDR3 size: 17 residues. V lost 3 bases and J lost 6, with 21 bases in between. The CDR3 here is CASSPAGSLAAVNEQFF. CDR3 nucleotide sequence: TGTGCCAGCTCACCGGCCGGATCACTAGCAGCCGTCAATGAGCAGTTCTTC. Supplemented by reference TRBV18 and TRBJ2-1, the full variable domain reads NAGVMQNPRHLVRRRGQEARLRCSPMKGHSHVYWYRQLPEEGLKFMVYLQKENIIDESGMPKERFSAEFPKEGPSILRIQQVVRGDSAAYFCASSPAGSLAAVNEQFFGPGTRLTVL.

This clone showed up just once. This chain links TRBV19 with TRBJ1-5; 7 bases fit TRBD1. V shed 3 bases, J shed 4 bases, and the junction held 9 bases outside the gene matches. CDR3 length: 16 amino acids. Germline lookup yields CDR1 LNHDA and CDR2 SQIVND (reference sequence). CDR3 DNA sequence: TGTGCCAGTAGTATTATCCCCGGGACAGCAAATCAGCCCCAGCATTTT. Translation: CASSIIPGTANQPQHF.

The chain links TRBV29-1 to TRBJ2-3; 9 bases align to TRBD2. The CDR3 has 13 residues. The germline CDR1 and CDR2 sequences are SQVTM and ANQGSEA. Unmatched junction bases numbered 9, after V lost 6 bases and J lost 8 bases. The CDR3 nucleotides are TGCAGCGTCCCGCGGGAGGGCCTGGGTACGCAGTATTTT. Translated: CSVPREGLGTQYF.

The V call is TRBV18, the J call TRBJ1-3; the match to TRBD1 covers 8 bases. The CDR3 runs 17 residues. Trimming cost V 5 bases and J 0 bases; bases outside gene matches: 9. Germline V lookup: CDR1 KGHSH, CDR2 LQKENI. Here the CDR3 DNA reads TGTGCCAGCTCAGAGCTTGACAGGGGCGTCTCTGGAAACACCATATATTTT. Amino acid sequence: CASSELDRGVSGNTIYF.

DNA of the CDR3: TGTGCCAGCAGCTTAGAGTATGGAGGCCAAGAGACCCAGTACTTC. It is translated as CASSLEYGGQETQYF. The chain is built from TRBV11-2 and TRBJ2-5; D is possibly TRBD2 (5 bases). Trimming took off 0 bases at V and 1 base at J, with 9 bases between the two ends. This CDR3 is 15 amino acids long. Germline V CDR1 and CDR2: SGHAT, FQNNGV. Complete variable domain (other parts from reference TRBV11-2 and TRBJ2-5): EAGVAQSPRYKIIEKRQSVAFWCNPISGHATLYWYQQILGQGPKLLIQFQNNGVVDDSQLPKDRFSAERLKGVDSTLKIQPAKLEDSAVYLCASSLEYGGQETQYFGPGTRLLVL.

CDR3 bases: TGTGCCAGCAGTTACTGGGCCCCCGAGATGAACACTGAAGCTTTCTTT. This encodes CASSYWAPEMNTEAFF. The genes are TRBV6-5 and TRBJ1-1; no firm D call. CDR1 is MNHEY, CDR2 SVGAGI, per germline. The CDR3 is 16 residues long. Trimming removed 1 base at V and 0 bases at J, with 12 bases between.